By proportion, the clone carrying this T cell receptor beta chain is medium-sized. The antigen is undetermined. CDR3 length: 14 amino acids. Trimming pared 2 bases from V and 2 bases from J, leaving 10 bases between. Germline loops: CDR1 SNHLY, CDR2 FYNNEI. Samples of adjacent lung lacking atypia were obtained no closer than 2 cm to the tumor margin. TCRdb keeps only in-frame clones here, not all; method: immunoSEQ multiplex PCR. The sample carries some 1,700 clones, under 25% recorded once. The entry originates in a study of T cells in localized non-small cell lung cancer. Study-level points and caveats: Density of T cells in blood, when higher, went with longer overall survival. Tumor trailed uninvolved adjacent lung in T cell clonality, which peaked there. Adjacent lung held a median roughly 50 of the top 100 tumor clones.

J is TRBJ2-7 and V is TRBV2; a possible D gene is TRBD1 (5 bases). The input for sequencing was normal lung tissue next to the tumor, taken before any cancer treatment. The TCR comes from a man between 18 and 49 years old with stage I lung adenocarcinoma. The CDR3 loop reads CASSESRRAYEQYF. Here the CDR3 DNA reads TGTGCCAGCAGTGAAAGCCGCAGGGCCTACGAGCAGTACTTC.